This T cell receptor (beta chain) was identified during a study of vaccination effects on CD4 cells after COVID-19. Isolation of CD4+ T cells took place after approximately ten days of culture. The CDR3 has 16 residues. V dropped 2 bases and J dropped 0 bases, with 11 bases sitting between them. The germline CDR1 and CDR2 sequences are MNHNY and SVGAGI (reference sequence). This table comes from immunoSEQ multiplex PCR, and its TCRdb copy is limited to in-frame clones, with some not included. The table shows some 50,000 clones, with around 63% occurring only once. To note about this clone: Its antigen is unknown.

The material sequenced was CD4+ T cells from PBMCs cultured without peptide, taken before COVID-19 vaccination. The J gene is TRBJ2-1, the V gene TRBV6-6; D uncertain. The sequence derives from a human donor who received a COVID-19 vaccine. CDR3 in amino acids: CASSYPPSSSYNEQFF. As DNA, the CDR3 is TGTGCCAGCAGTTACCCGCCGAGTAGCTCCTACAATGAGCAGTTCTTC.